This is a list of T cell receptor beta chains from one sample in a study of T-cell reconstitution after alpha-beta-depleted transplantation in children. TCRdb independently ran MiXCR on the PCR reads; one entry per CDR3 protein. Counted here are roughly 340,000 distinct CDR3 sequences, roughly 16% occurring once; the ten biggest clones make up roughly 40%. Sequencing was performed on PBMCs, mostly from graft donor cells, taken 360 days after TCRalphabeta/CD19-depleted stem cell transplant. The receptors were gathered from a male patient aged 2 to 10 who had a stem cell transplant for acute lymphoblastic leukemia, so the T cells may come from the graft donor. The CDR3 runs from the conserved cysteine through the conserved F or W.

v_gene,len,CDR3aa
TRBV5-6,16,CASSLVLGVLADTQYF
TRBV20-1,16,CTARKTGTGLNTEAFF
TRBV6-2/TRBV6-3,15,CASRPPLGSTYEQYF
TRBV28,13,CASSPDPTDTQYF
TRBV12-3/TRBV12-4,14,CASSPGTVKNIQYF
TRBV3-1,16,CASSQDPLGSQETQYF
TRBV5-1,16,CAIPTGTAENTGELFF
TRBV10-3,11,CAIRGQYEQYF
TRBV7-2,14,CASSLGGWWDAQYF
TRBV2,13,CASSEARGDIQYF
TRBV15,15,CATSRDHGPGNTIYF
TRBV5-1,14,CASSLVAGKNIQYF
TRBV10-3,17,CAISDGTSGSSYNEQFF
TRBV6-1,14,CASSPGQGTGELFF
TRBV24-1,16,CATSDMGLAGENEQFF
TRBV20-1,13,CSARARGTGELFF
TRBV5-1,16,CASSFHHRDRSYEQYF
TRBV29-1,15,CSVLKPQALRYGYTF
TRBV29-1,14,CSVGSGSSYNEQFF
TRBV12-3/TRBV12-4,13,CASSFGPDYEQYF
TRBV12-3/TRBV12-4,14,CASSLKPANQPQHF
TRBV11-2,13,CASSASPLLMPAF
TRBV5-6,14,CASSLGTGPQPQHF
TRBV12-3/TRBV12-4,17,CASSLEALLQNTGELFF
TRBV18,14,CASSPGTTPTEQFF
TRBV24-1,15,CATQATSGSIYEQYF
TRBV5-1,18,CASTSMISGPGLAYEQYF
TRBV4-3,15,CASSLGPRSTGELFF
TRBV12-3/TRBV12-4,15,CASTLRGTSTDTQYF
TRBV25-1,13,CASSVEWIGELFF
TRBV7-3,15,CASRTGTSDTDTQYF
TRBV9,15,CASSPSGGSAYEQYF
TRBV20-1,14,CSGRKGATTDTQYF
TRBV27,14,CASSPQGQNTEAFF
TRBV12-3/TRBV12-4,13,CASSFEESQPQHF
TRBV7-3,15,CASSLGLALPYEQYF
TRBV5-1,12,CASSLSGTAQYF
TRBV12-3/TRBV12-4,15,CASSPVVYSYNEQFF
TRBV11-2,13,CASSHAGDAEAFF
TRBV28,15,CASSFDVGLNTEAFF
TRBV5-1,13,CASSWTISETQYF
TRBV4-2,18,CASSQDRGLAGMYNEQFF
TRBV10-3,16,CAISEFTGTVDTESFF
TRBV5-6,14,CASSLQQIIYEQYF